Listed below are T cell receptor beta chains from one sample, sequenced in a study of blood T cells in healthy people across ages. TCRdb ran MiXCR on the 5' RACE reads and lists one entry per CDR3 protein. The sample yields 850,000 to 1,000,000 distinct CDR3 sequences, roughly 51% seen once. Source material: blood. These receptor sequences come from a woman aged 55-69 years in good health. Each CDR3 is given with its conserved first and last residue. D genes are given only for firm matches. Where a row states a size, it is once, few, many or the class of an expanded clone; other rows omit it.

>TRBV10-3|TRBJ2-2|NA|NA
CAIRGGTDTGELFF
TGTGCCATCCGGGGCGGGACGGACACCGGGGAGCTGTTTTTT
>TRBV15|TRBJ2-2|NA|TRBD2
CATSTGLAGARAGELFF
TGTGCCACCAGCACAGGACTAGCGGGAGCTCGGGCCGGGGAGCTGTTTTTT
>TRBV5-5|TRBJ2-7|NA|NA
CASSLEPVSYNEQYF
TGTGCCAGCAGCTTGGAGCCGGTGAGCTACAATGAGCAGTACTTC
>TRBV4-2|TRBJ2-3|NA|TRBD2
CASSRSPVSGSGDTQYF
TGTGCCAGCAGCCGGTCACCGGTTAGCGGGAGTGGTGATACGCAGTATTTT
>TRBV27|TRBJ2-7|few|NA
CASYGPYEQYF
TGTGCCAGCTACGGACCCTACGAGCAGTACTTC
>TRBV20-1|TRBJ1-2|NA|NA
CSARRNYGYTF
TGCAGTGCTAGAAGGAACTATGGCTACACCTTC
>TRBV5-1|TRBJ2-3|NA|NA
CASSLGWGSTDTQYF
TGCGCCAGCAGCTTGGGCTGGGGGAGCACAGATACGCAGTATTTT
>TRBV15|TRBJ2-1|NA|TRBD2
CATSRWGLAVNNEQFF
TGTGCCACCAGCAGATGGGGACTAGCGGTAAACAATGAGCAGTTCTTC
>TRBV6-4|TRBJ2-3|few|NA
CASSDQGNTDTQYF
TGTGCCAGCAGTGACCAGGGTAACACAGATACGCAGTATTTT
>TRBV6-1|TRBJ1-2|NA|NA
CASRDKGDSNYGYTF
TGTGCCAGCAGGGACAAAGGGGATTCTAACTATGGCTACACCTTC